What follows are 16 T cell receptor beta chains derived from one specimen sequenced in a study of blood T cell repertoires in COVID-19. TCRdb's table, derived via immunoSEQ multiplex PCR, lists solely in-frame clones and lacks some. The data contain 250,000 to 300,000 clones, roughly 88% of them singletons. The sequenced sample consisted of peripheral blood. The receptors here all came from a woman aged 25-40 years who had recovered from COVID-19.

V and J are TRBV29-1 and TRBJ1-1; D uncertain. V lost 3 bases and J lost 11, with 19 bases in between. Germline V gives CDR1 SQVTM, CDR2 ANQGSEA. This CDR3 has 13 amino acids. The CDR3 DNA reads TGCAGCGTTGACGTGCAGACGGGAGGAAGGGCTTTCTTT. Its translation is CSVDVQTGGRAFF.

The gene calls are TRBV12-3 or TRBV12-4 and TRBJ1-1; D uncertain. The CDR3 totals 13 residues. Trimming removed 5 bases at V and 7 bases at J, with 14 bases between. The CDR3 region has the DNA TGTGCCAGCAGTCAAAAAACCGGCGGTGAAGCTTTCTTT. Its protein product is CASSQKTGGEAFF.

The V call is TRBV19, the J call TRBJ1-5, with 7 bases lining up with TRBD1. Trimming took 6 bases from V and 9 from J; bases not matched to a gene: 14. Looked up from germline, CDR1 is LNHDA and CDR2 is SQIVND (reference sequence). This CDR3 has 15 amino acids. CDR3 residues: CASSGGGGRNLPQHF. CDR3 DNA: TGTGCCAGTAGCGGTGGAGGGGGCCGGAATTTGCCCCAGCATTTT.

The V and J genes are TRBV2 and TRBJ1-5; D gene unclear. Germline assignment: CDR1 SNHLY and CDR2 FYNNEI. V dropped 4 bases and J dropped 6 bases, with 10 bases sitting between them. CDR3 length: 13 residues. The CDR3 spells CASSGREGQPQHF. As DNA, the CDR3 is TGTGCCAGCAGTGGCCGGGAGGGTCAGCCCCAGCATTTT.

The rearrangement links TRBV6-2 or TRBV6-3 to TRBJ2-1; a possible D gene is TRBD2 (5 bases). Germline values: CDR1 MNHEY, CDR2 SVGEGT. The CDR3 runs 13 residues. The V end was cut by 8 bases, the J end by 6 bases, with 14 bases between. The CDR3 sequence: CASRRGASNEQFF. For the CDR3, the DNA is TGTGCCAGCCGCCGGGGAGCGAGCAATGAGCAGTTCTTC.

CDR3 DNA sequence: TGTGCCAGCAGCTTAGGCTACTACTACGAGCAGTACTTC. Amino acid sequence: CASSLGYYYEQYF. V gene TRBV11-2 combines with J gene TRBJ2-7; unclear D gene. CDR1 and CDR2 (germline): SGHAT, FQNNGV. V lost 1 base and J lost 3, with 7 bases in between. The length of the CDR3 is 13 residues. The full variable domain, with the rest looked up from reference TRBV11-2 and TRBJ2-7, is EAGVAQSPRYKIIEKRQSVAFWCNPISGHATLYWYQQILGQGPKLLIQFQNNGVVDDSQLPKDRFSAERLKGVDSTLKIQPAKLEDSAVYLCASSLGYYYEQYFGPGTRLTVT.

This clone turned up a few times. The rearrangement joins TRBV28 to TRBJ1-6; 7 bases match TRBD1. Trimming cost V 6 bases and J 7 bases; bases outside gene matches: 6. CDR1 and CDR2 (germline): MDHEN, SYDVKM. The CDR3 loop spans 14 amino acids. CDR3 protein: CASSPGQVNSPLHF. The CDR3 DNA is TGTGCCAGCAGCCCCGGACAGGTGAATTCACCCCTCCACTTT. The whole variable domain, filled in from reference TRBV28 and TRBJ1-6, reads DVKVTQSSRYLVKRTGEKVFLECVQDMDHENMFWYRQDPGLGLRLIYFSYDVKMKEKGDIPEGYSVSREKKERFSLILESASTNQTSMYLCASSPGQVNSPLHFGNGTRLTVT.

About this clone: Other DNA sequences of this sample code for an identical CDR3. The gene calls are TRBV6-2 or TRBV6-3 and TRBJ2-7; 9 bases agree with TRBD1. This CDR3 region has 15 residues. CDR1 MNHEY and CDR2 SVGEGT come from the germline V gene. Germline trimming cut 2 bases from V and 1 base from J; bases unmatched to any gene: 3. CDR3 sequence (DNA): TGTGCCAGCAGTTACGCGGGACAGGGTTCCTACGAGCAGTACTTC. Translated: CASSYAGQGSYEQYF.

The CDR3 protein is CASSYSWRGQEDGYTF. For the CDR3, the DNA is TGTGCCAGCAGTTACTCTTGGAGGGGACAGGAAGATGGCTACACCTTC. The chain combines TRBV6-2 or TRBV6-3 with TRBJ1-2, with TRBD1 matching over 8 bases. This CDR3 is 16 amino acids long. Germline lookup yields CDR1 MNHEY and CDR2 SVGEGT. Trimming at V came to 0 bases and at J to 6 bases, leaving 9 bases not matched to a gene.

The chain is built from TRBV7-2 and TRBJ2-7; perhaps TRBD1 as D (7 bases). Between the trimmed V and J ends, which lost 1 base and 5 bases, there was a span of 12 bases. The germline CDR1 and CDR2 sequences are SGHTA and FQGNSA. The CDR3 runs 14 residues. The CDR3 spells CASSLGARGDEQYF. The CDR3 coding sequence is TGTGCCAGCAGCTTAGGTGCCAGGGGGGACGAGCAGTACTTC. Based on the CDR3 plus reference TRBV7-2 and TRBJ2-7, the full variable domain is GAGVSQSPSNKVTEKGKDVELRCDPISGHTALYWYRQSLGQGLEFLIYFQGNSAPDKSGLPSDRFSAERTGGSVSTLTIQRTQQEDSAVYLCASSLGARGDEQYFGPGTRLTVT.

The chain carries TRBV2 and TRBJ2-7; D is unclear. Between the trimmed V and J ends, which lost 4 bases and 8 bases, there was a span of 9 bases. The CDR3 has 11 amino acids. Germline loops: CDR1 SNHLY, CDR2 FYNNEI. CDR3 region: CASSAFEKQYF. CDR3 in DNA: TGTGCCAGCAGTGCCTTTGAGAAGCAGTACTTC. Full variable domain (missing parts from reference TRBV2 and TRBJ2-7): EPEVTQTPSHQVTQMGQEVILRCVPISNHLYFYWYRQILGQKVEFLVSFYNNEISEKSEIFDDQFSVERPDGSNFTLKIRSTKLEDSAMYFCASSAFEKQYFGPGTRLTVT.

V gene TRBV9 combines with J gene TRBJ1-2, with 8 bases that match TRBD1. Germline lookup yields CDR1 SGDLS and CDR2 YYNGEE. The CDR3 spans 14 residues. Trimming cost V 4 bases and J 7 bases; bases outside gene matches: 9. As DNA, the CDR3 is TGTGCCAGCAGCCTAGACAGGGGCGAGGTTGGCTACACCTTC. Amino acid sequence: CASSLDRGEVGYTF. Variable domain in full (rest from reference TRBV9 and TRBJ1-2): DSGVTQTPKHLITATGQRVTLRCSPRSGDLSVYWYQQSLDQGLQFLIQYYNGEERAKGNILERFSAQQFPDLHSELNLSSLELGDSALYFCASSLDRGEVGYTFGSGTRLTVV.

The CDR3 nucleotides are TGTGCCACCAGCAGTATCAAAGCTTATTCACCCCTCCACTTT. Amino acid sequence: CATSSIKAYSPLHF. This chain links TRBV15 with TRBJ1-6; no definite D call. Deletions cut 3 bases from V and 8 bases from J, with 11 bases between. CDR1 is LNHNV, CDR2 YYDKDF, per germline (reference sequence). CDR3 size: 14 residues.

The genes are TRBV5-5 and TRBJ2-4; 10 bases agree with TRBD1. Germline V gene sequence: CDR1 SGHKS, CDR2 YYEKEE (reference sequence). The ends lost 1 base at V and 0 bases at J; junction bases unmatched: 1. This CDR3 comprises 16 residues. The CDR3 nucleotides are TGTGCCAGCAGCTTGTGGGACAGGGGAGCCAAAAACATTCAGTACTTC. This codes for CASSLWDRGAKNIQYF.

This clone was recorded only once. The V and J genes are TRBV28 and TRBJ1-2; 10 bases fit TRBD1. In germline, CDR1 is MDHEN, CDR2 SYDVKM. J was trimmed by 8 bases and V by 5 bases; bases with no gene match: 5. The CDR3 length is 13 residues. CDR3 in DNA: TGTGCCAGCAGTCGACAGGGGGCGTTCGGCTACACCTTC. Amino acids: CASSRQGAFGYTF.

CDR3 nucleotide sequence: TGTGCCAGCAGCTTAGCGCTCGGAGCAAGGTCCAATGAGCAGTTCTTC. Protein: CASSLALGARSNEQFF. The V gene is TRBV7-2, the J gene TRBJ2-1; D is ambiguous. Germline V gene lookup returns CDR1 SGHTA and CDR2 FQGNSA. Trimming removed 0 bases at V and 6 bases at J, with 15 bases between. The length of the CDR3 is 16 residues.